These 8 T cell receptor beta chains were all obtained from the same sample, sequenced in a study of Ad26.COV2.S vaccination and SARS-CoV-2 variants. Profiling relied on immunoSEQ multiplex PCR, and the TCRdb table lists in-frame clones only, not all of them. The sample lists about 400,000 clones, under 90% occurring once. Treatment of the sample: some 19 received Ad26.COV2.S at low or high dose, single or two shots; several received placebo; per-sample allocation not given. Day 63 after the first injection of vaccine or placebo was the sampling time. The specimen was peripheral blood, collected in a trial of Ad26.COV2.S vaccine versus placebo. These receptors all stem from a person between 18 and 65 years old who received the Ad26.COV2.S COVID-19 vaccine or a placebo.

The chain combines TRBV2 with TRBJ1-1; D is possibly TRBD1 (5 bases). Trimming cost V 4 bases and J 4 bases, with 13 bases left between them. The CDR3 is 14 residues long. In germline, CDR1 is SNHLY, CDR2 FYNNEI. CDR3 bases: TGTGCCAGCAGTGTTGAAGGGGCGGGCACTGAAGCTTTCTTT. This encodes CASSVEGAGTEAFF.

This clone showed up just a few times. This sequence joins TRBV4-2 and TRBJ1-6, with D perhaps matching TRBD1 (5 bases). The CDR3 is 19 amino acids. V was cut by 1 base and J by 0 bases, with 16 bases left in between. Germline assignment: CDR1 LGHNA and CDR2 YNFKEQ. Here the CDR3 reads CASSQVDSALSSYNSPLHF. CDR3 bases: TGTGCCAGCAGCCAAGTCGACAGTGCCCTCAGCTCCTATAATTCACCCCTCCACTTT.

V and J are TRBV5-5 and TRBJ1-6; D not resolved. CDR3 length: 10 amino acids. Germline CDR1 is SGHKS and CDR2 is YYEKEE (reference sequence). V was pared by 4 bases and J by 14 bases, with 7 bases between. Here the CDR3 reads CASSHLSLHF. CDR3 coding DNA: TGTGCCAGCAGCCACCTTTCCCTCCACTTT.

The chain links TRBV5-4 to TRBJ1-1; D remains ambiguous. V lost 3 bases to trimming and J lost 11 bases, with 14 bases between them. Germline V gene data show CDR1 as SGHNT and CDR2 as YYREEE (reference sequence). The CDR3 is 12 amino acids. The CDR3 sequence is CASSYGSLWAFF. As DNA, the CDR3 is TGTGCCAGCAGCTATGGCTCCCTTTGGGCTTTCTTT.

The V and J genes are TRBV9 and TRBJ2-7; 7 nucleotides align to TRBD1. The V segment lost 0 bases and the J segment 3 bases; nucleotides outside the gene matches: 3. Germline V gene data show CDR1 as SGDLS and CDR2 as YYNGEE. The CDR3 contains 14 residues. CDR3 protein: CASSVVPGGYEQYF. CDR3 sequence (DNA): TGTGCCAGCAGCGTAGTTCCAGGGGGCTACGAGCAGTACTTC.

V gene TRBV2 combines with J gene TRBJ1-2; no reliable D call. V dropped 2 bases and J dropped 4 bases, with 14 bases sitting between them. Germline V gene sequence: CDR1 SNHLY, CDR2 FYNNEI. The CDR3 is 15 amino acids. The CDR3 here is CASSESTLPGYGYTF. The CDR3, as DNA: TGTGCCAGCAGTGAATCGACTCTGCCTGGCTATGGCTACACCTTC.

This clone was detected only a few times. The rearrangement links TRBV5-1 to TRBJ2-6, with 13 bases aligning to TRBD2. V lost 5 bases to trimming and J lost 4 bases; unmatched junction nucleotides: 6. CDR3 length: 17 residues. From germline, CDR1 is SGHRS and CDR2 YFSETQ. The CDR3 loop is CASRPPGLAGGANVLTF. The CDR3 bases are TGCGCCAGCAGACCCCCGGGACTAGCGGGGGGGGCCAACGTCCTGACTTTC.

This clone has ten or more counts. This chain joins TRBV6-4 and TRBJ2-1, with 10 bases lining up with TRBD2. V trimming: 8 bases; J trimming: 4 bases; junction bases outside the gene matches: 8. From germline, CDR1 is MRHNA and CDR2 SNTAGT. The CDR3 totals 15 residues. CDR3 coding DNA: TGTGCCAGCCGATTAGGGACTAGCGAGTACAATGAGCAGTTCTTC. This codes for CASRLGTSEYNEQFF.